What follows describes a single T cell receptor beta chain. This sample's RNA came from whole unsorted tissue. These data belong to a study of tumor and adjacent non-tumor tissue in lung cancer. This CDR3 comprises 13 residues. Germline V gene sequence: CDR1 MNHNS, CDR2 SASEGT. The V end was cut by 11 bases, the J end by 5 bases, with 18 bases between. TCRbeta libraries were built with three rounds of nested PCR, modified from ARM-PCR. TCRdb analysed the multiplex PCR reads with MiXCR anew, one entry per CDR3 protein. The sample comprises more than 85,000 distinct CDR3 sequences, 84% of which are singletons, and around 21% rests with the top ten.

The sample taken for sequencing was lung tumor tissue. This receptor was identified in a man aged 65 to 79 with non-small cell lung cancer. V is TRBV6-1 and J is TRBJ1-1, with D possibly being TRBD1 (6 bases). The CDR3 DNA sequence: TGTGCCGCCGGGTCTGGGGGCTTTACTGAAGCTTTCTTT. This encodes CAAGSGGFTEAFF.